The rows below give T cell receptor beta chains drawn from one sample of a study of beta chain features in type 1 diabetes. TCRdb's table, derived via immunoSEQ multiplex PCR, lists solely in-frame clones and lacks some. The profile covers a few hundred thousand clones, with 15% appearing a single time and roughly 0.015% taken by the ten largest. The specimen sequenced was naive CD4+ T cells from blood. The receptors shown here come from a man aged 18-30 years with type 1 diabetes. The CDR3 runs from the conserved cysteine through the conserved F or W. A D gene is named only where the DNA matches it firmly. The listing skips clone size in some rows; elsewhere it reads once, few, many or a size class.

size: -; J: TRBJ2-2; D: TRBD2; V: TRBV10-3; DNA: TGTGCCATCAGTGAACTAGCGGACACCGGGGAGCTGTTTTTT; CDR3: CAISELADTGELFF
size: -; J: TRBJ1-1; D: -; V: TRBV29-1; DNA: TGCAGCGCCCTCAGGGGCCTGAACACTGAAGCTTTCTTT; CDR3: CSALRGLNTEAFF
size: -; J: TRBJ2-1; D: TRBD2; V: TRBV5-1; DNA: TGCGCCAGCAGGGTAGCGGGAGGGCCCCCTTACAATGAGCAGTTCTTC; CDR3: CASRVAGGPPYNEQFF
size: few; J: TRBJ2-7; D: TRBD2; V: TRBV4-2; DNA: TGTGCCAGCAGCCGGGAGGGGTTCGAGCAGTACTTC; CDR3: CASSREGFEQYF
size: few; J: TRBJ1-2; D: -; V: TRBV28; DNA: TGTGCCAGCGGGTCCCGGGGAGAAGTTGGCTACACCTTC; CDR3: CASGSRGEVGYTF
size: few; J: TRBJ2-5; D: TRBD2; V: TRBV25-1; DNA: TGTGCCAGCACCGAGCATCAGGCGGGAGAGGAGACCCAGTACTTC; CDR3: CASTEHQAGEETQYF
size: -; J: TRBJ2-7; D: TRBD2; V: TRBV29-1; DNA: TGCAGCGTTGCCGGGCTAGCGGGATTCACCCGCTCCTACGAGCAGTACTTC; CDR3: CSVAGLAGFTRSYEQYF
size: -; J: TRBJ2-7; D: TRBD1; V: TRBV5-4; DNA: TGTGCCAGCAGCTCCCCGGACAGGCCCTACGAGCAGTACTTC; CDR3: CASSSPDRPYEQYF
size: few; J: TRBJ2-3; D: -; V: TRBV7-6; DNA: TGTGCCAGCAGCCTTCTAGGATTCGGCACAGATACGCAGTATTTT; CDR3: CASSLLGFGTDTQYF
size: few; J: TRBJ2-7; D: TRBD2; V: TRBV7-9; DNA: TGTGCCAGCAGCTTGCCAATCGGACTAGCGGGAGAGTACGAGCAGTACTTC; CDR3: CASSLPIGLAGEYEQYF
size: few; J: TRBJ2-7; D: -; V: TRBV11-3; DNA: TGTGCCAGCAGCTTAGGCAGGCTCGACGAGCAGTACTTC; CDR3: CASSLGRLDEQYF
size: -; J: TRBJ2-2; D: -; V: TRBV6-5; DNA: TGTGCCAGCGGGGAGAGGACCGGGGAGCTGTTTTTT; CDR3: CASGERTGELFF
size: -; J: TRBJ2-7; D: -; V: TRBV6-5; DNA: TGTGCCAGCAGCCCGGGGGGCCGTACCGAGCAGTACTTC; CDR3: CASSPGGRTEQYF
size: few; J: TRBJ2-7; D: TRBD1; V: TRBV7-6; DNA: TGTGCCAGCAGCTCCCGGGACAGCCCCTACGAGCAGTACTTC; CDR3: CASSSRDSPYEQYF
size: many; J: TRBJ2-7; D: TRBD2; V: TRBV29-1; DNA: TGCAGCGTTGCTCCACTAGCGGACTACGAGCAGTACTTC; CDR3: CSVAPLADYEQYF
size: few; J: TRBJ2-7; D: TRBD1; V: TRBV5-4; DNA: TGTGCCAGCAGCTCCTGGACAGGTCCGAGCGAGCAGTACTTC; CDR3: CASSSWTGPSEQYF
size: few; J: TRBJ2-3; D: -; V: TRBV10-2; DNA: TGCGCCAGCAGTGAGAGAGCTGTTCAGTATTTT; CDR3: CASSERAVQYF
size: -; J: TRBJ2-5; D: -; V: TRBV5-6; DNA: TGTGCCAGCAGCTGGGACATCCAAGAGACCCAGTACTTC; CDR3: CASSWDIQETQYF
size: few; J: TRBJ1-1; D: -; V: TRBV6-5; DNA: TGTGCCAGCAGTTACCCCCCCGGGACTGAAGCTTTCTTT; CDR3: CASSYPPGTEAFF
size: few; J: TRBJ2-5; D: TRBD2; V: TRBV28; DNA: TGTGCCAGCAGTTACGGGACTAGCGGGAGAACCCGCCTGCACTTC; CDR3: CASSYGTSGRTRLHF
size: -; J: TRBJ2-7; D: TRBD1; V: TRBV28; DNA: TGTGCCAGCAGTCTTCAGGGGGCGCGGGAGCAGTACTTC; CDR3: CASSLQGAREQYF
size: -; J: TRBJ1-6; D: -; V: TRBV6-6; DNA: TGTGCCAGCAGTTACTCGAGGGCCGTGGACGTTTCACCCCTCCACTTT; CDR3: CASSYSRAVDVSPLHF
size: -; J: TRBJ2-2; D: TRBD1; V: TRBV28; DNA: TGTGCCAGCAGTTATACAGGGGGCGCAGGGGGCACCGGGGAGCTGTTTTTT; CDR3: CASSYTGGAGGTGELFF
size: -; J: TRBJ1-4; D: -; V: TRBV18; DNA: TGTGCCAGCTCACCTGGCACGCAGTGGGAAAAACTGTTTTTT; CDR3: CASSPGTQWEKLFF
size: -; J: TRBJ2-1; D: -; V: TRBV15; DNA: TGTGCCACCAGCAGAGAGCGGGCAGCCAATTACAATGAGCAGTTCTTC; CDR3: CATSRERAANYNEQFF
size: -; J: TRBJ2-1; D: TRBD1; V: TRBV5-1; DNA: TGCGCCAGCAGCTGGGGGACAGGGAGCAATGAGCAGTTCTTC; CDR3: CASSWGTGSNEQFF
size: few; J: TRBJ1-2; D: -; V: TRBV5-5; DNA: TGTGCCAGCAGCTCGGGATCTGGCTACACCTTC; CDR3: CASSSGSGYTF
size: -; J: TRBJ2-1; D: -; V: TRBV7-2; DNA: TGTGCCAGCAGCTTAGCCGTCAATGAGCAGTTCTTC; CDR3: CASSLAVNEQFF
size: few; J: TRBJ2-1; D: -; V: TRBV7-2; DNA: TGTGCCAGCAGCCTAGATGGACAGCACAATGAGCAGTTCTTC; CDR3: CASSLDGQHNEQFF
size: few; J: TRBJ2-7; D: -; V: TRBV11-2; DNA: TGTGCCAGCAGCCTAAGACGGGGGAATGAGCAGTACTTC; CDR3: CASSLRRGNEQYF
size: -; J: TRBJ2-1; D: -; V: TRBV7-9; DNA: TGTGCCAGCAGTTATCGGCTACAGCCCTCCTACAATGAGCAGTTCTTC; CDR3: CASSYRLQPSYNEQFF
size: few; J: TRBJ1-1; D: -; V: TRBV28; DNA: TGTGCCAGCATCAGGGGAAGGCTGAACACTGAAGCTTTCTTT; CDR3: CASIRGRLNTEAFF
size: -; J: TRBJ2-4; D: -; V: TRBV30; DNA: TGTGCCTGGAGACCACGTCAGGGCGTTCTTCTAGCCAAAAACATTCAGTACTTC; CDR3: CAWRPRQGVLLAKNIQYF
size: -; J: TRBJ1-3; D: -; V: TRBV6-5; DNA: TGTGCCAGCAGTTACCAGGGGAAGATCGGAAACACCATATATTTT; CDR3: CASSYQGKIGNTIYF
size: -; J: TRBJ1-1; D: -; V: TRBV18; DNA: TGTGCCAGCTCACAAGGGGTTGAAACCGGGGCTTTCTTT; CDR3: CASSQGVETGAFF
size: once; J: TRBJ2-1; D: TRBD2; V: TRBV5-1; DNA: TGCGCCAGCAGCTTGATATTAGCGGGGAGCTCCTACAATGAGCAGTTCTTC; CDR3: CASSLILAGSSYNEQFF
size: -; J: TRBJ1-4; D: TRBD1; V: TRBV5-1; DNA: TGCGCCAGCAGCTTGGCAAGGGACAGCTCAACTAATGAAAAACTGTTTTTT; CDR3: CASSLARDSSTNEKLFF
size: -; J: TRBJ2-5; D: -; V: TRBV5-1; DNA: TGCGCCAGCAGCCACGGGAGCCAGCGACTGGAGACCCAGTACTTC; CDR3: CASSHGSQRLETQYF
size: few; J: TRBJ1-6; D: TRBD1; V: TRBV6-1; DNA: TGTGCCAGCACGGACAGGGGCAGGCCCCTCCACTTT; CDR3: CASTDRGRPLHF
size: few; J: TRBJ1-5; D: -; V: TRBV28; DNA: TGTGCCAGCAGCCAACCTATCCATCCCGCGGCCCAGCATTTT; CDR3: CASSQPIHPAAQHF
size: -; J: TRBJ1-5; D: TRBD1; V: TRBV7-2; DNA: TGTGCCAGCAGGGGGGCAACAGGGGATCAGCCCCAGCATTTT; CDR3: CASRGATGDQPQHF
size: -; J: TRBJ1-1; D: -; V: TRBV20-1; DNA: TGCTCCTCCCTGAACACTGAAGCTTTCTTT; CDR3: CSSLNTEAFF
size: few; J: TRBJ2-7; D: TRBD1; V: TRBV18; DNA: TGTGCCAGCTCACCAAGGGACAGGGGTAGCCTGTTTTCCGAGCAGTACTTC; CDR3: CASSPRDRGSLFSEQYF
size: few; J: TRBJ1-1; D: TRBD1; V: TRBV29-1; DNA: TGCAGCGTTGTAGTACAGGGGGAATTTGAAGCTTTCTTT; CDR3: CSVVVQGEFEAFF
size: few; J: TRBJ2-3; D: TRBD2; V: TRBV7-9; DNA: TGTGCCAGCAGCTTACCGGGGGGGACAGATACGCAGTATTTT; CDR3: CASSLPGGTDTQYF
size: -; J: TRBJ2-2; D: -; V: TRBV6-4; DNA: TGTGCCAGCAGTGACTCGTACGGTAACACCGGGGAGCTGTTTTTT; CDR3: CASSDSYGNTGELFF
size: -; J: TRBJ1-3; D: -; V: TRBV11-2; DNA: TGTGCCAGCAGCTTACCCAGTCGGGGGAGCTCTGGAAACACCATATATTTT; CDR3: CASSLPSRGSSGNTIYF
size: -; J: TRBJ2-7; D: TRBD1; V: TRBV25-1; DNA: TGTGCCAGCAGTGGGGGACAGGGTTCCTACGAGCAGTACTTC; CDR3: CASSGGQGSYEQYF